This TCR beta chain was retrieved from a study of cytomegalovirus exposure and HLA in healthy donors. On the study more broadly: Assignment to the Caucasian-associated ancestry cluster applied to around 82% of the approximately 400 genotyped donors.

The CDR3 runs to 16 residues. Germline V CDR1 and CDR2: MNHNY, SVGAGI (reference sequence). V was pared by 0 bases and J by 4 bases, with 8 bases of the junction left unmatched. Use of 60 Vbeta and 13 Jbeta primers characterized the PCR. Data came from immunoSEQ multiplex PCR; TCRdb stores just in-frame clones and leaves some out. Here the sample spans some 150,000 clones, approximately 61% being singletons. The sequenced material came from PBMCs. The chain employs TRBV6-6 and TRBJ1-2, with 7 bases fitting TRBD1. The sequence came from a woman between 40 and 55 years old in good health and CMV-seronegative. The DNA of the CDR3 is TGTGCCAGCAGTTACTCGTACGCGTCAGGGGGCTATGGCTACACCTTC. Translating gives CASSYSYASGGYGYTF.